At least ten counts were recorded for the clone carrying this TCR beta chain. The data derive from a study of response to subunit inactivated influenza vaccine. TCRdb analysed the RT-PCR reads with MiXCR anew, one entry per CDR3 protein. This sample carries 400,000 to 550,000 distinct CDR3 sequences, roughly 27% of them seen once, and the ten largest clones take approximately 2%. V lost 6 bases, J lost 1 base, and 6 bases lay in between. This CDR3 is 12 amino acids long. This specimen was CD4+ T cells sorted from PBMCs, taken about 5 days after vaccination. This rearrangement joins TRBV12-3 or TRBV12-4 to TRBJ2-5; no definite D call. The TCR sequence derives from a man aged 45-65 years who received an inactivated influenza vaccine. The CDR3 spells CASRSGQETQYF. CDR3 bases: TGTGCCAGCAGGTCTGGCCAAGAGACCCAGTACTTC.